These T cell receptor beta chains were read from a single sample in a study of blood T cell repertoires in COVID-19. Clones were sequenced by immunoSEQ multiplex PCR, and TCRdb holds only the in-frame ones, with some missing. Of over 150,000 clones in the sample, approximately 80% were seen once. The sample taken for sequencing was peripheral blood. These receptor sequences come from a woman older than 75 with acute or convalescent COVID-19. CDR3s include the opening cysteine and the closing phenylalanine or tryptophan. A D gene is named only where the DNA matches it firmly. For some rows the clone size is stated as once, few or many, or as a class when expanded; others skip it.

TRBD1,TRBJ2-5,NA,TRBV25-1,CASRRQGSSQETQYF,TGTGCCAGCAGGAGACAGGGAAGCAGCCAAGAGACCCAGTACTTC
NA,TRBJ1-6,NA,TRBV6-5,CASSYSRQQNSPLHF,TGTGCCAGCAGTTACTCGAGGCAGCAAAATTCACCCCTCCACTTT
TRBD1,TRBJ1-3,NA,TRBV2,CASSGDSSGNTIYF,TGTGCCAGCAGTGGGGACAGCTCTGGAAACACCATATATTTT
NA,TRBJ1-5,NA,TRBV30,CAWTAGGNQPQHF,TGTGCCTGGACCGCAGGGGGCAATCAGCCCCAGCATTTT
NA,TRBJ2-1,NA,TRBV2,CASSGNGGYNEQFF,TGTGCCAGCAGTGGGAACGGGGGCTACAATGAGCAGTTCTTC
TRBD1,TRBJ2-7,NA,TRBV7-6,CASSLTSGTGNYEQYF,TGTGCCAGCAGCCTAACCTCCGGGACAGGGAACTACGAGCAGTACTTC
TRBD2,TRBJ2-1,NA,TRBV27,CASSLGLAAYNEQFF,TGTGCCAGCAGTTTGGGTCTAGCGGCTTACAATGAGCAGTTCTTC
NA,TRBJ1-3,NA,TRBV9,CASSPSPSGNTIYF,TGTGCCAGCAGCCCGAGTCCCTCTGGAAACACCATATATTTT
NA,TRBJ2-7,NA,TRBV5-6,CASSPQGFTYEQYF,TGTGCCAGCAGCCCACAGGGATTTACCTACGAGCAGTACTTC
NA,TRBJ2-3,NA,TRBV12-2,CASRPRLAGSTDTQYF,TGTGCAAGTCGCCCCAGACTAGCGGGTTCCACAGATACGCAGTATTTT
TRBD2,TRBJ2-7,NA,TRBV3-1/TRBV3-2,CASSQTSGGEQYF,TGTGCCAGCAGTCAGACTAGCGGGGGGGAGCAGTACTTC
TRBD1,TRBJ1-2,few,TRBV15,CATSRGTGSYGYTF,TGTGCCACCAGCAGAGGGACAGGTTCCTATGGCTACACCTTC
NA,TRBJ2-3,NA,TRBV9,CASSSQRTDTQYF,TGTGCCAGCTCATCACAGCGCACAGATACGCAGTATTTT
TRBD1,TRBJ2-1,NA,TRBV19,CASAQWTGNYNEQFF,TGTGCCAGTGCCCAATGGACAGGGAACTACAATGAGCAGTTCTTC
TRBD1,TRBJ2-7,NA,TRBV7-9,CASSLVFVDRAYEQYF,TGTGCCAGCAGCTTAGTTTTCGTCGACAGGGCCTACGAGCAGTACTTC
NA,TRBJ2-7,NA,TRBV3-1/TRBV3-2,CASSLRFLYEQYF,TGTGCCAGCAGCCTTCGGTTTCTCTACGAGCAGTACTTC
NA,TRBJ1-5,NA,TRBV7-2,CASSSFNNQPQHF,TGTGCCAGCAGCTCCTTTAACAATCAGCCCCAGCATTTT
NA,TRBJ2-1,NA,TRBV6-5,CASSHRVSEQFF,TGTGCCAGCAGTCACAGGGTTTCCGAGCAGTTCTTC
NA,TRBJ2-7,NA,TRBV6-6,CASSYSAGDSYEQYF,TGTGCCAGCAGTTACTCGGCAGGGGATTCCTACGAGCAGTACTTC
NA,TRBJ1-5,many,TRBV13,CASSFRGDQPQHF,TGTGCCAGCAGCTTTCGGGGGGATCAGCCCCAGCATTTT
TRBD1,TRBJ2-3,NA,TRBV6-5,CASMSETGITDTQYF,TGTGCCAGCATGTCGGAGACAGGGATTACAGATACGCAGTATTTT
TRBD2,TRBJ2-1,NA,TRBV9,CASSATSGRWNEQFF,TGTGCCAGCAGCGCTACTAGCGGGAGGTGGAATGAGCAGTTCTTC
TRBD1,TRBJ2-1,NA,TRBV4-2,CASSQGGTGTEQFF,TGTGCCAGCAGCCAAGGAGGGACAGGGACTGAGCAGTTCTTC
NA,TRBJ1-2,NA,TRBV19,CASSIALATGGYTF,TGTGCCAGTAGTATCGCCCTCGCGACGGGGGGCTACACCTTC
NA,TRBJ2-7,NA,TRBV4-1,CASSQGSSAVSEQYF,TGCGCCAGCAGCCAAGGTTCTAGCGCAGTATCCGAGCAGTACTTC
TRBD1,TRBJ1-2,NA,TRBV6-6,CASSPGQTSFGYTF,TGTGCCAGCAGTCCGGGACAGACGTCGTTTGGCTACACCTTC